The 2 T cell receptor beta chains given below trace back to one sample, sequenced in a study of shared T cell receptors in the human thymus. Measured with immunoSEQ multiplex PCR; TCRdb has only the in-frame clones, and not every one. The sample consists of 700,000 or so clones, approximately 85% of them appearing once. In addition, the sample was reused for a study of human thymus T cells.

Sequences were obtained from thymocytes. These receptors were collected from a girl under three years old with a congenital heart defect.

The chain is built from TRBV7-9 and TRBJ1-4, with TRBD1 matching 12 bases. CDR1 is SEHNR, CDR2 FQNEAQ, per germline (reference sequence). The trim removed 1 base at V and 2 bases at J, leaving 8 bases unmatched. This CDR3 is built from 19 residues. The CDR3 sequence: CASSLDHRDRGHTNEKLFF. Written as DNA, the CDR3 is TGTGCCAGCAGCTTAGATCATCGGGACAGGGGGCACACTAATGAAAAACTGTTTTTT.

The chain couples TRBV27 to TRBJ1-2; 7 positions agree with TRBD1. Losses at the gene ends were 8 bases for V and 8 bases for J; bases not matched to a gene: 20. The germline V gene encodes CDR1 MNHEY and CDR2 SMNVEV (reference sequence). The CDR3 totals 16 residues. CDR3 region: CASHRIPRGQGGGYTF. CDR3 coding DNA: TGTGCCAGCCATAGGATTCCTAGGGGGCAAGGCGGAGGCTACACCTTC.